Listed below are T cell receptor beta chains from one sample, sequenced in a study of T cell repertoires in cytomegalovirus infection. TCRdb reprocessed the reads with MiXCR, giving one entry per CDR3 protein. The table has tens of thousands of distinct CDR3 sequences, around 20% seen once; the top ten hold approximately 61%. These receptors' targets are unknown. The material was CD8+ T cells from cultured PBMCs, obtained from culture after CMV antigen stimulation. These receptors were taken from a human donor in good health (CMV status not recorded). Some clones in this sample may be carry-over from other donors' samples. CDR3s include the opening cysteine and the closing phenylalanine or tryptophan. The D gene is left open where the match is weak. Size is stated for part of the rows, as once, few or many counts, or as a class when the clone is expanded.

clone size	V gene	D gene	J gene	CDR3 protein	CDR3 DNA
NA	TRBV12-3/TRBV12-4	NA	TRBJ2-2	CASSFTDTGELFF	TGTGCCAGCAGTTTTACCGACACCGGGGAGCTGTTTTTT
NA	TRBV5-6	NA	TRBJ2-1	CASSLFDSGEQFF	TGTGCCAGCAGCTTGTTCGACTCGGGAGAGCAGTTCTTC
few	TRBV7-9	NA	TRBJ2-1	CASRAQGSSYNEQFF	TGTGCCAGCAGAGCACAGGGTAGCTCCTACAATGAGCAGTTCTTC
NA	TRBV15	NA	TRBJ1-2	CATSRVTDRIYGYTF	TGTGCCACCAGCAGAGTTACAGACAGAATCTATGGCTACACCTTC
once	TRBV3-1	NA	TRBJ1-2	CASSPCLRYTF	TGTGCCAGCAGCCCATGCTTACGCTACACCTTC
NA	TRBV7-2	TRBD1	TRBJ2-7	CASSLPDRGGGNEQYF	TGTGCCAGCAGCTTACCGGACAGGGGAGGAGGTAACGAGCAGTACTTC
few	TRBV7-8	NA	TRBJ2-1	CASSNGGLRVRQFF	TGTGCCAGCAGCAATGGGGGGCTGAGGGTTCGGCAGTTCTTC
NA	TRBV7-8	TRBD1	TRBJ1-5	CASSIGTGRVNQPLHF	TGTGCCAGCAGCATTGGGACAGGGCGAGTCAATCAGCCCCTGCATTTT
once	TRBV2	NA	TRBJ2-7	CASSEVGPGDLSYEQYF	TGTGCCAGCAGTGAAGTGGGGCCAGGGGACCTCTCCTACGAGCAGTACTTC
NA	TRBV12-3/TRBV12-4	NA	TRBJ2-7	CASSLGATSYEQYF	TGTGCCAGCAGTTTGGGGGCGACCTCCTACGAGCAGTACTTC
once	TRBV4-1	TRBD2	TRBJ2-1	CASSDSGGAFSEQFF	TGCGCCAGCAGCGATAGCGGGGGGGCCTTTTCTGAGCAGTTCTTC
NA	TRBV28	NA	TRBJ1-2	CASRADRTALPNYGYTF	TGTGCCAGCAGGGCCGATAGGACAGCCCTTCCTAACTATGGCTACACCTTC
few	TRBV7-9	TRBD1	TRBJ1-4	CASSPPGQLFF	TGTGCCAGCAGCCCCCCGGGACAGCTGTTTTTT
once	TRBV7-9	NA	TRBJ2-5	CASSLAAQGKAAAQYF	TGTGCCAGCAGCTTAGCCGCTCAGGGGAAAGCGGCAGCCCAGTACTTC
NA	TRBV7-2	NA	TRBJ1-1	CASTFARDGTFF	TGTGCCAGCACCTTTGCCCGGGACGGAACTTTCTTT
few	TRBV6-5	NA	TRBJ2-7	CASSWAPNYEQYF	TGTGCCAGCAGTTGGGCGCCAAACTACGAGCAGTACTTC
NA	TRBV19	NA	TRBJ1-4	CASTKLGSVATNEKLFF	TGTGCCAGTACTAAGTTAGGATCCGTTGCAACTAATGAAAAACTGTTTTTT
many	TRBV6-2/TRBV6-3	NA	TRBJ2-1	CASSQYNEQFF	TGTGCCAGCAGTCAGTACAATGAGCAGTTCTTC
NA	TRBV4-2	NA	TRBJ1-2	CASSQDANYRAYGYTF	TGTGCCAGCAGCCAAGACGCGAACTACCGGGCGTATGGCTACACCTTC
few	TRBV7-9	TRBD2	TRBJ2-5	CASSLAVRLAGPETQYF	TGTGCCAGCAGCTTAGCGGTCCGGCTAGCGGGGCCAGAGACCCAGTACTTC
NA	TRBV4-3	TRBD1	TRBJ2-3	CASSARFFPGQGATDTQYF	TGCGCCAGCAGCGCACGCTTCTTTCCGGGACAGGGGGCCACAGATACGCAGTATTTT
few	TRBV6-6	NA	TRBJ2-7	CASSYPDTVSYEQYF	TGTGCCAGCAGTTATCCCGACACCGTCTCCTACGAGCAGTACTTC